This T cell receptor (beta chain) originates from a study of shared clonotypes between healthy human individuals. Study information: A donor's plate count was three for CD4 naive and three for CD4 memory; CD8 naive had two and CD8 memory one. Overall study findings and caveats: Non-shared clonotypes had lower generation probabilities than those shared by all four donors. The diversity represented, both genetic and in exposure history, was limited by few donors.

The CDR3 has 15 amino acids. Germline CDR1 and CDR2: MDHEN and SYDVKM. V was clipped by 7 bases and J by 8 bases; unmatched bases: 13. Selected positively for CCR7 and CD45RO-negative, naive CD8 cells excluded terminally differentiated effector memory CD45RA+ cells. Notes on this clone: The antigen is unknown.

Genomic DNA from each subset was divided evenly over several immunoSEQ plates. Produced via immunoSEQ multiplex PCR; TCRdb's table is partial and in-frame only. The data hold approximately 1.9 million clones, with about 93% observed a single time. This sequence joins TRBV28 and TRBJ1-4; 7 positions match TRBD1. This receptor was identified in a man aged 18 to 35 in good health. Some clones in this sample may be carry-over from other donors' samples. The sample comprised naive CD8+ T cells from PBMCs. For the CDR3, the DNA is TGTGCCAGCATATCCCCCGGACTCAGGGGGGAAAAACTGTTTTTT. Its protein product is CASISPGLRGEKLFF. Full variable domain (missing parts from reference TRBV28 and TRBJ1-4): DVKVTQSSRYLVKRTGEKVFLECVQDMDHENMFWYRQDPGLGLRLIYFSYDVKMKEKGDIPEGYSVSREKKERFSLILESASTNQTSMYLCASISPGLRGEKLFFGSGTQLSVL.